This T cell receptor beta chain stems from a study of T cells in Graves' hyperthyroidism and ophthalmopathy. Study outcomes and limitations: A median about 6 months before onset, the model predicted ophthalmopathy.

The CDR3 contains 12 residues. The germline V gene encodes CDR1 DFQATT and CDR2 SNEGSKA (reference sequence). RNA transcripts were the template for amplifying TCR beta CDR3 regions. A set of HTBI primers served as the primers for a first-round RT-PCR of the TCR CDR3. TCRdb re-derived calls from the multiplex PCR reads in MiXCR, one entry per CDR3 protein. The data hold 500,000 to 650,000 distinct CDR3 sequences, with roughly 45% observed a single time. This clonotype was seen a handful of times. Its antigen is unidentified. This clonotype originated in an adult woman with Graves' disease, either hyperthyroidism or ophthalmopathy (not recorded which). The sample comprised peripheral blood or thyroid tissue (not recorded which). V is TRBV20-1 and J is TRBJ2-5; 11 bases line up with TRBD1. In DNA, the CDR3 is TGCAGCGGACAGGGGGCCGGGGAGACCCAGTACTTC. Its translation is CSGQGAGETQYF.